Shown below are 2 T cell receptor beta chains from a single sample sequenced in a study of T cells in Graves' hyperthyroidism and ophthalmopathy. Template material for amplifying TCR beta CDR3 regions consisted of RNA transcripts. The HTBI primer set was used in a first-round RT-PCR of the TCR CDR3. TCRdb redid the calling of the multiplex PCR reads with MiXCR, one entry per CDR3 protein. The sample yields about 590,000 distinct CDR3 sequences, 15% to 18% seen once. The material sequenced was blood. All receptors come from a woman under 40 with Graves' hyperthyroidism.

This rearrangement joins TRBV4-3 to TRBJ2-1; 10 bases map to TRBD2. CDR3 size: 16 residues. V gave up 1 base and J gave up 2 bases; unmatched junction bases: 2. Germline CDR1 LGHNA, CDR2 YSLEER. The CDR3 nucleotides are TGCGCCAGCAGCCAAGCCCTAGCGGGGGCCTACAATGAGCAGTTCTTC. Translated: CASSQALAGAYNEQFF.

Ten or more counts support this clonotype. This sequence joins TRBV20-1 and TRBJ2-7, with D perhaps TRBD1 or TRBD2 (5 bases each). Per the germline V gene, CDR1 is DFQATT and CDR2 is SNEGSKA (reference sequence). Trimming stripped 5 bases from V and 4 bases from J, with 18 bases between. This CDR3 spans 14 amino acids. The CDR3 region is CSARVGMGRYEQYF. The CDR3 bases are TGCAGTGCTCGGGTCGGGATGGGGCGGTACGAGCAGTACTTC.